The clone carrying this T cell receptor beta chain came up once. Its antigen is unknown. This sample is drawn from a study of cytomegalovirus exposure and HLA in healthy donors. V lost 3 bases, J lost 5 bases, and 10 bases lay in between. The CDR3 is 14 amino acids. Germline V CDR1 and CDR2: SEHNR, FQNEAQ (reference sequence). The PCR contained 60 Vbeta and 13 Jbeta primers. Some clones are missing from TCRdb's copy, which holds only in-frame ones; the method was immunoSEQ multiplex PCR. Of around 150,000 clones listed, 68% are singletons. Study results and limitations: Published work reported that the classifier diagnosed cytomegalovirus status with high specificity and sensitivity. An analysis was carried out at a later point. It showed that HLA-associated TCR beta chains were more clonally expanded than equally common non-associated chains. Researchers reported that a few CMV-associated chains were confirmed in vitro as CMV antigen-specific. The majority of TCR sequences were rare, yet some public TCRs appeared in many donors.

What was sequenced was PBMCs. This sequence was found in a woman aged 18-29 years in good health and CMV-seropositive. This chain uses TRBV7-9 with TRBJ1-4; the D gene is possibly TRBD1 (6 bases). The CDR3 coding sequence is TGTGCCAGCAGCTTTGGGCAGGGGAATGAAAAACTGTTTTTT. This gives the protein CASSFGQGNEKLFF.